One T cell receptor beta chain is described in this entry. These data come from a study of blood T cell repertoires in COVID-19. V was clipped by 6 bases and J by 5 bases, with 16 bases between them. CDR1 and CDR2 from the germline V gene are MDHEN and SYDVKM. There are 14 residues in the CDR3. Libraries were prepared by immunoSEQ multiplex PCR; TCRdb keeps only in-frame clonotypes and omits some of them. The table includes tens of thousands of clones, about four fifths detected once. The chain uses TRBV28 and TRBJ1-1; D is possibly TRBD1 (5 bases). The source material was peripheral blood. The source of this sequence is a human donor in a cohort sampled during active COVID-19. The DNA for the CDR3 is TGTGCCAGCAGGGGGGGACGGACACGGACTGAAGCTTTCTTT. It yields the protein CASRGGRTRTEAFF.